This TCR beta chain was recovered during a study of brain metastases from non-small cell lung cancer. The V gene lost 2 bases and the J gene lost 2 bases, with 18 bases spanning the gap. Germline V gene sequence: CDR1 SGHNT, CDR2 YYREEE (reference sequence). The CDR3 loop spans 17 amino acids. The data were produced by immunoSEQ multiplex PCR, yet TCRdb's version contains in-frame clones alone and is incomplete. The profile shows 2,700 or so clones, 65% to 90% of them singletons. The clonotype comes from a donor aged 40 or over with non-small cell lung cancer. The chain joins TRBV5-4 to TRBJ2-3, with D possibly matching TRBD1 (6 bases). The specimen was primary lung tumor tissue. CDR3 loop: CASSLPPGQGDTDTQYF. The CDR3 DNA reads TGTGCCAGCAGCTTACCCCCGGGACAAGGGGACACAGATACGCAGTATTTT.